This TCR beta chain comes out of a study of post-analysis software for immune sequencing data. Study-wide points: About five TRBV segments were more frequent in patients than controls; TRBV5-6, TRBV5-1 and TRBV20-1 belonged to this group.

The CDR3 covers 13 residues. Trimming took 5 bases from V and 4 from J, leaving 13 bases between them. Per the germline V gene, CDR1 is SQVTM and CDR2 is ANQGSEA. Comments on this clonotype: Its antigen is not identified.

Tagging with unique molecular identifiers was a feature of the TCR beta cDNA libraries. In TCRdb, the PCR reads were re-called with MiXCR into one record per CDR3 protein. The sample holds roughly 800,000 distinct CDR3 sequences, about 45% seen once. Sequenced input: blood. The chain has TRBV29-1 and TRBJ2-3; D may be TRBD2 (5 bases). This clonotype was sampled from a girl between 10 and 17 years old with multiple sclerosis. CDR3 sequence: CSVHSSGADTQYF. The DNA for the CDR3 is TGCAGCGTTCACAGCTCCGGGGCAGATACGCAGTATTTT.